The entry below describes one T cell receptor (beta chain). Original methodology: For nucleated cells, counts were estimated from reference gene primer amplification. TCRdb's copy holds only in-frame clones and misses some; the assay was immunoSEQ multiplex PCR. The V and J calls and the clone size are those of that table, but D and trimming were determined from the DNA. The sample has under 130,000 clones, roughly 81% seen once. These data are taken from a study of blood T cell repertoires in COVID-19. For the study at large: The study drew acute and convalescent COVID-19 samples from the United States, Italy and Spain. T cells, B-cell-depleted T cells, or PBMCs provided the cDNA or gDNA that served as material.

This CDR3 region has 13 residues. The germline gives CDR1 SQVTM, CDR2 ANQGSEA. The junction had 8 bases not matched to a gene; V was cut back by 5 bases and J by 5 bases. The source material was peripheral blood. This chain joins TRBV29-1 and TRBJ1-1; 7 positions match TRBD1. This TCR derives from a human donor in a cohort sampled during active COVID-19. CDR3 sequence (DNA): TGCAGCGTTTCAACAGGGGCAGGAACTGAAGCTTTCTTT. It yields the protein CSVSTGAGTEAFF.